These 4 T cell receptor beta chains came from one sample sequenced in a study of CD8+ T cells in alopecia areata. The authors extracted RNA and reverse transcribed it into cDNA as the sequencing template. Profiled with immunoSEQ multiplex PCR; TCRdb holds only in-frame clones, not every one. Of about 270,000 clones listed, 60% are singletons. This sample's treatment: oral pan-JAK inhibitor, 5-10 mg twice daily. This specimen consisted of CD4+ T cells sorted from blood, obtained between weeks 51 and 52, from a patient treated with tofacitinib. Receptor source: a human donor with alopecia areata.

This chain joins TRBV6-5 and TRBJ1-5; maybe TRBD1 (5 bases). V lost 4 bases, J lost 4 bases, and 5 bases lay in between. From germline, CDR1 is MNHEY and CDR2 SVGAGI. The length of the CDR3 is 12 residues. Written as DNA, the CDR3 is TGTGCCAGCAGTTCAGGGAATCAGCCCCAGCATTTT. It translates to CASSSGNQPQHF.

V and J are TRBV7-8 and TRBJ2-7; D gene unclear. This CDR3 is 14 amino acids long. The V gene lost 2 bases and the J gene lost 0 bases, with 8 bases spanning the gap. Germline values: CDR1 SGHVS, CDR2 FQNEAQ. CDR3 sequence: CASSLRTSSYEQYF. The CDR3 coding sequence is TGTGCCAGCAGCTTACGTACGAGCTCCTACGAGCAGTACTTC.

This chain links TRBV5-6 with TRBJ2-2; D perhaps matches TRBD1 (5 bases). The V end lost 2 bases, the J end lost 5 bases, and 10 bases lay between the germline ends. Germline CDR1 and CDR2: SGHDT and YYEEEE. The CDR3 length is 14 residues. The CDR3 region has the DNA TGTGCCAGCAGCTTAAGGGGCGGAACCGGGGAGCTGTTTTTT. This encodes CASSLRGGTGELFF.

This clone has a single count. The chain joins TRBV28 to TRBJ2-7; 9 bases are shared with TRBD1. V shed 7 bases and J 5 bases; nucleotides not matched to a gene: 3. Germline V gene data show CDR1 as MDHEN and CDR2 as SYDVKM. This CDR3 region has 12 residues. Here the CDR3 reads CASNRQGDEQYF. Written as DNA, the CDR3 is TGTGCCAGCAATCGACAGGGGGACGAGCAGTACTTC.